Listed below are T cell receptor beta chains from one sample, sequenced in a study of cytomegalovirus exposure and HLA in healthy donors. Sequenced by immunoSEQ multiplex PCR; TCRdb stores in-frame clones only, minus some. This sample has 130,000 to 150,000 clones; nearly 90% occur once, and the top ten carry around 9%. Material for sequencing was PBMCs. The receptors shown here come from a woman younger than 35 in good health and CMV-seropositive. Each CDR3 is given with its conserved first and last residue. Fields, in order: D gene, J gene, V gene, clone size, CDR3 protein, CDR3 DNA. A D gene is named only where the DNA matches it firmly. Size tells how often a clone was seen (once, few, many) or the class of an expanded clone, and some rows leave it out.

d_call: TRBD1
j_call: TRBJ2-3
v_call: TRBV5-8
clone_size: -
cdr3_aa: CASSSGQGKADTQYF
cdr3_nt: TGTGCCAGCAGCTCCGGACAGGGGAAAGCAGATACGCAGTATTTT

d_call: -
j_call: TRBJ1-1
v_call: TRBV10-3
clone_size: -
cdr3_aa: CAISDRGTTEAFF
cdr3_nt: TGTGCCATCAGTGACAGGGGAACAACTGAAGCTTTCTTT

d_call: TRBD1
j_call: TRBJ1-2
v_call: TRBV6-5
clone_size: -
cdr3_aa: CASSYSIGQDYGYTF
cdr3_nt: TGTGCCAGCAGTTACTCTATAGGACAGGACTATGGCTACACCTTC

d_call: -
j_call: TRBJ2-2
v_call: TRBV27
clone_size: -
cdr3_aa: CASSRTPAGTGELFF
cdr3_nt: TGTGCCAGCAGTCGTACCCCGGCAGGCACCGGGGAGCTGTTTTTT

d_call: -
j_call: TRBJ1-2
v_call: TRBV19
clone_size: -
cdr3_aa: CASSTGSAGNYGYTF
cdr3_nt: TGTGCCAGCTCGACGGGGTCAGCTGGAAACTATGGCTACACCTTC

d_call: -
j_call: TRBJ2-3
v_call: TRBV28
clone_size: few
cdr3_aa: CASSLGVTQYF
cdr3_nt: TGTGCCAGCAGTTTGGGAGTTACGCAGTATTTT

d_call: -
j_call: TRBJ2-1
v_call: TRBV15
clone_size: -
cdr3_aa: CATSRDRGNNNEQFF
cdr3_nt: TGTGCCACCAGCAGAGACCGGGGAAATAACAATGAGCAGTTCTTC

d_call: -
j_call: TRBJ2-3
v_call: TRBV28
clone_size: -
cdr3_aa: CASSLTAQGWSTDTQYF
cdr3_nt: TGTGCCAGCAGCCTTACTGCCCAGGGGTGGTCGACAGATACGCAGTATTTT

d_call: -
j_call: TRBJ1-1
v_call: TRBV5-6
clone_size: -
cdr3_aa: CASSLLAGHPVFF
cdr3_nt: TGTGCCAGCAGCTTGTTGGCAGGCCACCCGGTTTTCTTT

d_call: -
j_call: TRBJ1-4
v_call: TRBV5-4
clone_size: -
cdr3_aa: CASSPGIDEKLFF
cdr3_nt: TGTGCCAGCAGCCCGGGGATCGATGAAAAACTGTTTTTT

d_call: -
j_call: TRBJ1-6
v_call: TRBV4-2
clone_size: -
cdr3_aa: CASSQAPGNNSPLHF
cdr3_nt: TGTGCCAGCAGCCAAGCCCCAGGTAACAATTCACCCCTCCACTTT

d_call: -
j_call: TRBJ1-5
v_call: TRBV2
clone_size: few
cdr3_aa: CASAPVMSQPQHF
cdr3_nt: TGTGCCAGCGCACCCGTCATGAGTCAGCCCCAGCATTTT

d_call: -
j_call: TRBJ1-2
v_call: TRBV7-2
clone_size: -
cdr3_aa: CASSLLSADTSNYGYTF
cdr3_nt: TGTGCCAGCAGCTTACTTTCGGCGGACACCTCTAACTATGGCTACACCTTC

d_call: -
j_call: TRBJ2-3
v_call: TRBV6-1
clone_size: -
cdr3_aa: CASSAGRGADTQYF
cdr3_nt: TGTGCCAGCAGTGCGGGGAGGGGGGCAGATACGCAGTATTTT

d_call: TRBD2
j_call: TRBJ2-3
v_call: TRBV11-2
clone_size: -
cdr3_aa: CASSFTSGGLLDTQYF
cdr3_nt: TGTGCCAGCAGCTTCACTAGCGGGGGGCTCCTTGATACGCAGTATTTT

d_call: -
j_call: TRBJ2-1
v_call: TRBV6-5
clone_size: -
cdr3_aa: CASSRPRGEQFF
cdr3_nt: TGTGCCAGCAGTCGTCCAAGGGGTGAGCAGTTCTTC

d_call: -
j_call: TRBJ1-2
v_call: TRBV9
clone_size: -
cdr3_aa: CASSVGASPADGYTF
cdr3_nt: TGTGCCAGCAGCGTAGGGGCCTCACCTGCCGATGGCTACACCTTC

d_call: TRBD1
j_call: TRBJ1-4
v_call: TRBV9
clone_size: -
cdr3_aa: CASSVQGAETEKLFF
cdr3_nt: TGTGCCAGCAGCGTGCAGGGGGCGGAAACTGAAAAACTGTTTTTT

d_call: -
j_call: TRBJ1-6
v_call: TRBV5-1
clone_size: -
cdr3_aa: CASSLDEQASSYNSPLHF
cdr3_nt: TGCGCCAGCAGCTTAGACGAACAGGCGAGCTCCTATAATTCACCCCTCCACTTT

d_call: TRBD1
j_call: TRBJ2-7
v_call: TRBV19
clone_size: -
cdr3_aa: CASVDRSSYEQYF
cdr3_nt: TGTGCCAGTGTGGACAGGAGCTCCTACGAGCAGTACTTC

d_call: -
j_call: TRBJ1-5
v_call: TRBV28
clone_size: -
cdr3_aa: CASSSVDQPQHF
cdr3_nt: TGTGCCAGCAGTTCAGTTGATCAGCCCCAGCATTTT

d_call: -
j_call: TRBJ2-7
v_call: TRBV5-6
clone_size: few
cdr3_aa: CASSLFEYEQYF
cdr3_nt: TGTGCCAGCAGCTTGTTCGAGTACGAGCAGTACTTC

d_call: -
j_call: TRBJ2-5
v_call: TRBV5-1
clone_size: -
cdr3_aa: CASSSQGSETQYF
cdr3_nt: TGCGCCAGCAGCTCCCAGGGGAGTGAGACCCAGTACTTC

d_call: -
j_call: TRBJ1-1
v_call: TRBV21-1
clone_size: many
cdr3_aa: CASSKGTSGGAFF
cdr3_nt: TGTGCCAGCAGCAAAGGTACGTCAGGAGGAGCTTTCTTT

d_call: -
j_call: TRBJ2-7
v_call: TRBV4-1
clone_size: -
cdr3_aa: CASSRRQESPHEQYF
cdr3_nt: TGCGCCAGCAGCCGTCGACAGGAGTCCCCTCACGAGCAGTACTTC

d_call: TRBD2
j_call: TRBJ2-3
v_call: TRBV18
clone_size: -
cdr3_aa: CASSPRTSGGAINTQYF
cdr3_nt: TGTGCCAGCTCACCGAGGACTAGCGGGGGGGCCATAAATACGCAGTATTTT

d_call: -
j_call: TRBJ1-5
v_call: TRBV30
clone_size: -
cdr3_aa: CAWSVGGGQPQHF
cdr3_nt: TGTGCCTGGAGTGTGGGGGGAGGTCAGCCCCAGCATTTT

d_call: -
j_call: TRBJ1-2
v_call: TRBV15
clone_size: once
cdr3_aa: CATRRGEDPSYGYTF
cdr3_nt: TGTGCCACCAGAAGAGGGGAGGATCCCTCCTATGGCTACACCTTC

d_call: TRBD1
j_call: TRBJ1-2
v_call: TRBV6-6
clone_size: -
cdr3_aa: CASSFGQGVDNGYTF
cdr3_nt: TGTGCCAGCAGTTTCGGACAGGGGGTGGATAATGGCTACACCTTC

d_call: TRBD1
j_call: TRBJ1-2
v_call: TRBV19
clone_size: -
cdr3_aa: CASSSPGGYGYTF
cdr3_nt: TGTGCCAGTAGTTCCCCAGGGGGCTATGGCTACACCTTC

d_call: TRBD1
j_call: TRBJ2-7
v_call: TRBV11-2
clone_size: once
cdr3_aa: CASSLLDRYEQYF
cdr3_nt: TGTGCCAGCAGCTTATTGGACAGGTACGAGCAGTACTTC

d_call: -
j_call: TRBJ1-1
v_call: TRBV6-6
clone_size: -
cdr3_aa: CASSPAGNTEAFF
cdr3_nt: TGTGCCAGCAGTCCCGCGGGGAACACTGAAGCTTTCTTT

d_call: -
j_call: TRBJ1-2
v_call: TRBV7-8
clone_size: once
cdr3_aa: CASSPNSGENTF
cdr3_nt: TGTGCCAGCAGCCCTAACTCAGGGGAAAACACCTTC

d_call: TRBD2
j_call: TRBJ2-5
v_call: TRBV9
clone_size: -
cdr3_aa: CASSVRTGGSQETQYF
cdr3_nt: TGTGCCAGCAGCGTCCGCACGGGGGGATCCCAAGAGACCCAGTACTTC

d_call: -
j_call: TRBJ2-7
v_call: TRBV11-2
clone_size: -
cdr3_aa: CASSLLGTGGGEQYF
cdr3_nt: TGTGCCAGCAGCTTACTGGGGACCGGGGGAGGCGAGCAGTACTTC

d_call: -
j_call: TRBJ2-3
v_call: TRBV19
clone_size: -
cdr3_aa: CASSIAYRSTDTQYF
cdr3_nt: TGTGCCAGTAGTATAGCATACAGAAGCACAGATACGCAGTATTTT

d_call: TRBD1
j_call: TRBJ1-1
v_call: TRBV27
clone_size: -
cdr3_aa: CASSFGTGGTEAFF
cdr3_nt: TGTGCCAGCAGTTTCGGGACAGGGGGCACTGAAGCTTTCTTT

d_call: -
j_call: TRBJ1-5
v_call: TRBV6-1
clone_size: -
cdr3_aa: CASSDSSFSNQPQHF
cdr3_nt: TGTGCCAGCAGTGACTCCTCCTTTAGCAATCAGCCCCAGCATTTT

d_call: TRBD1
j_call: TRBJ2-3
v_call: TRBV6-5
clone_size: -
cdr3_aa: CASREGGTDTQYF
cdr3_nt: TGTGCCAGCAGAGAAGGGGGCACCGATACGCAGTATTTT

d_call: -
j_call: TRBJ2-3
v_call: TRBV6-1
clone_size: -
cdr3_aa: CASSERDTQYF
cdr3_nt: TGTGCCAGCAGTGAGCGGGATACGCAGTATTTT

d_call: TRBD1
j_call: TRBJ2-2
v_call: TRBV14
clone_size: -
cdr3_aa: CASSQAEQGARKLFF
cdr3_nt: TGTGCCAGCAGCCAAGCGGAACAGGGGGCGAGAAAGCTGTTTTTT